These T cell receptor beta chains were read from a single sample in a study of shared clonotypes between healthy human individuals. The assay was immunoSEQ multiplex PCR, and TCRdb's table has in-frame clones only and misses some. Of hundreds of thousands of clones in the sample, about 98% were seen once. Sequencing was performed on naive CD8+ T cells sorted from blood. Receptors were obtained from a man between 25 and 39 years old in good health. CDR3s include the opening cysteine and the closing phenylalanine or tryptophan. A D gene is named only where the DNA matches it firmly. Size is stated for part of the rows, as once, few or many counts, or as a class when the clone is expanded.

D: NA
length: 16
size: NA
V: TRBV27
J: TRBJ1-2
DNA: TGTGCCAGCAGTTTTTCTTCAGGGGCGCTTCTCTATGGCTACACCTTC
CDR3: CASSFSSGALLYGYTF

D: NA
length: 12
size: NA
V: TRBV19
J: TRBJ1-5
DNA: TGTGCCAGTAGTACCGCGATGGGGCCCCAGCATTTT
CDR3: CASSTAMGPQHF

D: NA
length: 13
size: NA
V: TRBV27
J: TRBJ2-3
DNA: TGTGCCAGCAGTCGGACTTCGGTGGATACGCAGTATTTT
CDR3: CASSRTSVDTQYF

D: TRBD2
length: 17
size: NA
V: TRBV6-1
J: TRBJ2-1
DNA: TGTGCCAGCAGTGAAGCGCGGGGACTAGCGGGGGTTAGGAAGCAGTTCTTC
CDR3: CASSEARGLAGVRKQFF

D: TRBD2
length: 16
size: NA
V: TRBV5-1
J: TRBJ2-2
DNA: TGCGCCAGCAGCTTGGCTCTAGCGGGAGAATCCGGGGAGCTGTTTTTT
CDR3: CASSLALAGESGELFF

D: NA
length: 14
size: NA
V: TRBV4-3
J: TRBJ2-2
DNA: TGCGCCAGCAGCCAAGTCCTAGCACCCGGGGAGCTGTTTTTT
CDR3: CASSQVLAPGELFF

D: TRBD2
length: 15
size: NA
V: TRBV29-1
J: TRBJ2-1
DNA: TGCAGCGCCGAGGGGCTAGCGGCGAACTACAATGAGCAGTTCTTC
CDR3: CSAEGLAANYNEQFF

D: NA
length: 12
size: NA
V: TRBV7-3
J: TRBJ2-1
DNA: TGTGCCAGCAGCTTAGGGGACAATGAGCAGTTCTTC
CDR3: CASSLGDNEQFF

D: NA
length: 12
size: few
V: TRBV6-6
J: TRBJ2-7
DNA: TGTGCCAGCAGTTCGACCGCCTACGAGCAGTACTTC
CDR3: CASSSTAYEQYF

D: TRBD2
length: 14
size: NA
V: TRBV9
J: TRBJ2-1
DNA: TGTGCCAGCAGCGTAGCGGGAGGACGCAATGAGCAGTTCTTC
CDR3: CASSVAGGRNEQFF

D: NA
length: 12
size: once
V: TRBV6-6
J: TRBJ2-2
DNA: TGTGCCAGCAGCCTTAACATCGGGGAGCTGTTTTTT
CDR3: CASSLNIGELFF

D: NA
length: 11
size: NA
V: TRBV15
J: TRBJ2-1
DNA: TGTGCCACCAGCAGAGATCCAGTGCAGTTCTTC
CDR3: CATSRDPVQFF

D: TRBD2
length: 15
size: NA
V: TRBV11-2
J: TRBJ2-1
DNA: TGTGCCAGCAGCTTGTCCTCCCCGGCGGGAGCTGAGCAGTTCTTC
CDR3: CASSLSSPAGAEQFF

D: NA
length: 15
size: NA
V: TRBV29-1
J: TRBJ2-2
DNA: TGCAGCGTTGAAGTTGGCCTAAGACCTGCCGGGGAGCTGTTTTTT
CDR3: CSVEVGLRPAGELFF

D: NA
length: 15
size: NA
V: TRBV27
J: TRBJ1-5
DNA: TGTGCCAGCAGTCCCGCTCCAGGGCTCAATCAGCCCCAGCATTTT
CDR3: CASSPAPGLNQPQHF

D: TRBD2
length: 16
size: NA
V: TRBV6-5
J: TRBJ2-7
DNA: TGTGCCAGCAGTTATGGAGGTGGAGCGGGAGGGTTGGAGCAGTACTTC
CDR3: CASSYGGGAGGLEQYF

D: TRBD1
length: 15
size: NA
V: TRBV7-9
J: TRBJ2-3
DNA: TGTGCCAGCAGCCCCGACAGGGTATACACAGATACGCAGTATTTT
CDR3: CASSPDRVYTDTQYF

D: NA
length: 15
size: NA
V: TRBV7-2
J: TRBJ1-4
DNA: TGTGCCAGCAGCCTACGGGCAGGGCTTAATGAAAAACTGTTTTTT
CDR3: CASSLRAGLNEKLFF

D: TRBD2
length: 16
size: NA
V: TRBV7-9
J: TRBJ2-5
DNA: TGTGCCAGCAGCTTAGGGGCGGGAGGGCCGCAAGAGACCCAGTACTTC
CDR3: CASSLGAGGPQETQYF

D: NA
length: 12
size: NA
V: TRBV19
J: TRBJ2-1
DNA: TGTGCCAGTAGTATAGGGGGCCATGAGCAGTTCTTC
CDR3: CASSIGGHEQFF

D: NA
length: 13
size: NA
V: TRBV27
J: TRBJ2-7
DNA: TGTGCCAGCAGCCGATTGGGGGCCTACGAGCAGTACTTC
CDR3: CASSRLGAYEQYF

D: TRBD1
length: 16
size: NA
V: TRBV7-9
J: TRBJ2-7
DNA: TGTGCCAGCAGCTTAGCGCTAGGGGGCGCTTTCGACGAGCAGTACTTC
CDR3: CASSLALGGAFDEQYF

D: NA
length: 16
size: NA
V: TRBV10-2
J: TRBJ2-2
DNA: TGCGCCAGCAGTGAGCTGGCTAGTCCGAGCACCGGGGAGCTGTTTTTT
CDR3: CASSELASPSTGELFF

D: NA
length: 14
size: NA
V: TRBV7-6
J: TRBJ1-3
DNA: TGTGCCAGCAGTCACCCGGGGTCTGGAAACACCATATATTTT
CDR3: CASSHPGSGNTIYF

D: NA
length: 15
size: NA
V: TRBV5-1
J: TRBJ2-2
DNA: TGCGCCAGCAGCTCGGGGATTTTTAGGACCGGGGAGCTGTTTTTT
CDR3: CASSSGIFRTGELFF

D: NA
length: 15
size: NA
V: TRBV11-3
J: TRBJ2-7
DNA: TGTGCCAGCAGCTCCTACTCGACCTCCCCGCACGAGCAGTACTTC
CDR3: CASSSYSTSPHEQYF

D: TRBD2
length: 17
size: NA
V: TRBV6-1
J: TRBJ2-2
DNA: TGTGCCAGCAGTGAAGGGACGGGAGGGCCGTTAACCGGGGAGCTGTTTTTT
CDR3: CASSEGTGGPLTGELFF

D: TRBD2
length: 17
size: NA
V: TRBV19
J: TRBJ2-1
DNA: TGTGCCAGTAGTATAGGGGCTAGCGGGAGCTCCTACAATGAGCAGTTCTTC
CDR3: CASSIGASGSSYNEQFF

D: TRBD1
length: 15
size: NA
V: TRBV6-5
J: TRBJ2-3
DNA: TGTGCCAGCAGTCCAGGGGGTGGAGCGACAGATACGCAGTATTTT
CDR3: CASSPGGGATDTQYF

D: NA
length: 14
size: NA
V: TRBV2
J: TRBJ2-7
DNA: TGTGCCAGCAGGCCCCTCGGACCATTCTACGAGCAGTACTTC
CDR3: CASRPLGPFYEQYF

D: NA
length: 16
size: NA
V: TRBV7-3
J: TRBJ2-1
DNA: TGTGCCAGCAGCTTAAGTGTTTTGAGCTCCTACAATGAGCAGTTCTTC
CDR3: CASSLSVLSSYNEQFF

D: NA
length: 14
size: NA
V: TRBV28
J: TRBJ1-5
DNA: TGTGCCAGCAGTTCCAGGGGAGGTGATCAGCCCCAGCATTTT
CDR3: CASSSRGGDQPQHF

D: TRBD1
length: 13
size: NA
V: TRBV6-5
J: TRBJ2-7
DNA: TGTGCCAGCAGTGCACAGGGGGCCTACGAGCAGTACTTC
CDR3: CASSAQGAYEQYF

D: NA
length: 13
size: NA
V: TRBV7-2
J: TRBJ2-1
DNA: TGTGCCAGCAGCTTACTGGGGGGCAATGAGCAGTTCTTC
CDR3: CASSLLGGNEQFF

D: NA
length: 17
size: NA
V: TRBV2
J: TRBJ2-7
DNA: TGTGCCAGCAGTGAACATTCCCCGGGACTCTCGTCCTACGAGCAGTACTTC
CDR3: CASSEHSPGLSSYEQYF

D: TRBD2
length: 14
size: NA
V: TRBV5-4
J: TRBJ2-7
DNA: TGTGCCAGCAACCTGGGACTAGCGGCTTACGAGCAGTACTTC
CDR3: CASNLGLAAYEQYF

D: NA
length: 10
size: NA
V: TRBV29-1
J: TRBJ2-3
DNA: TGCAGCGTTGTTGCGGATACGCAGTATTTT
CDR3: CSVVADTQYF

D: NA
length: 14
size: NA
V: TRBV28
J: TRBJ2-3
DNA: TGTGCCAGCAGTGAGGACATTGGCACAGATACGCAGTATTTT
CDR3: CASSEDIGTDTQYF

D: NA
length: 14
size: NA
V: TRBV6-1
J: TRBJ1-1
DNA: TGTGCCAGCAGTGAATTGGGGGGGAAGGGTGAAGCTTTCTTT
CDR3: CASSELGGKGEAFF

D: NA
length: 14
size: NA
V: TRBV9
J: TRBJ2-7
DNA: TGTGCCAGCAGCGTAGCAGGTACAGCCTACGAGCAGTACTTC
CDR3: CASSVAGTAYEQYF

D: NA
length: 13
size: NA
V: TRBV28
J: TRBJ1-5
DNA: TGTGCCAGCAGTTTGGGGACGGGTCAGCCCCAGCATTTT
CDR3: CASSLGTGQPQHF

D: NA
length: 13
size: NA
V: TRBV19
J: TRBJ2-5
DNA: TGTGCCAGTAGCCTAGGCGGCCAAGAGACCCAGTACTTC
CDR3: CASSLGGQETQYF

D: NA
length: 14
size: NA
V: TRBV11-3
J: TRBJ1-2
DNA: TGTGCCAGCAGCTTAGTGACTTTACCGTATGGCTACACCTTC
CDR3: CASSLVTLPYGYTF

D: TRBD1
length: 13
size: NA
V: TRBV7-8
J: TRBJ2-7
DNA: TGTGCCAGCAGCTTAAGGGACAGCTACGAGCAGTACTTC
CDR3: CASSLRDSYEQYF

D: NA
length: 13
size: once
V: TRBV7-9
J: TRBJ1-1
DNA: TGTGCCAGCAGCTTAGGAGGGAGCACTGAAGCTTTCTTT
CDR3: CASSLGGSTEAFF

D: NA
length: 13
size: NA
V: TRBV4-1
J: TRBJ1-1
DNA: TGCGCCAGCAGCCAAGGACGCAACACTGAAGCTTTCTTT
CDR3: CASSQGRNTEAFF

D: NA
length: 13
size: NA
V: TRBV7-9
J: TRBJ1-5
DNA: TGTGCCAGCAGCTTAAATCCCGGTCAGCCCCAGCATTTT
CDR3: CASSLNPGQPQHF

D: TRBD1
length: 15
size: NA
V: TRBV27
J: TRBJ2-7
DNA: TGTGCCAGCAGTTTATCTCCGGGACAGATCTACGAGCAGTACTTC
CDR3: CASSLSPGQIYEQYF

D: NA
length: 14
size: once
V: TRBV25-1
J: TRBJ1-1
DNA: TGTGCCAGCAGTCTGGGCACAGGGAGAGCTGAAGCTTTCTTT
CDR3: CASSLGTGRAEAFF

D: TRBD2
length: 15
size: NA
V: TRBV27
J: TRBJ2-3
DNA: TGTGCCAGCAGTCCAGGACTAGCTCTGATAGATACGCAGTATTTT
CDR3: CASSPGLALIDTQYF

D: TRBD2
length: 17
size: once
V: TRBV9
J: TRBJ2-7
DNA: TGTGCCAGCAGCGTAGGGGATGAGGGACTAGCGGGACACGGGCAGTACTTC
CDR3: CASSVGDEGLAGHGQYF

D: TRBD2
length: 14
size: NA
V: TRBV9
J: TRBJ2-7
DNA: TGTGCCAGCAGCGTAGGACTAGCGGGAAACGAGCAGTACTTC
CDR3: CASSVGLAGNEQYF

D: NA
length: 14
size: NA
V: TRBV27
J: TRBJ1-5
DNA: TGTGCCAGCAGCAGAGACAGTAGCAATCAGCCCCAGCATTTT
CDR3: CASSRDSSNQPQHF

D: TRBD2
length: 14
size: NA
V: TRBV6-6
J: TRBJ2-7
DNA: TGTGCCAGCAGTTACGGTCTAGCGGATTACGAGCAGTACTTC
CDR3: CASSYGLADYEQYF

D: NA
length: 12
size: NA
V: TRBV2
J: TRBJ1-1
DNA: TGTGCCAGCAGGGGCTCGTACACTGAAGCTTTCTTT
CDR3: CASRGSYTEAFF

D: NA
length: 17
size: NA
V: TRBV7-9
J: TRBJ2-2
DNA: TGTGCCAGCAGCCTGGACCTTAGCGGACCCCACAACGGGGAGCTGTTTTTT
CDR3: CASSLDLSGPHNGELFF

D: NA
length: 14
size: NA
V: TRBV11-2
J: TRBJ2-3
DNA: TGTGCCACCTCGGGGGTATTTAGCACAGATACGCAGTATTTT
CDR3: CATSGVFSTDTQYF